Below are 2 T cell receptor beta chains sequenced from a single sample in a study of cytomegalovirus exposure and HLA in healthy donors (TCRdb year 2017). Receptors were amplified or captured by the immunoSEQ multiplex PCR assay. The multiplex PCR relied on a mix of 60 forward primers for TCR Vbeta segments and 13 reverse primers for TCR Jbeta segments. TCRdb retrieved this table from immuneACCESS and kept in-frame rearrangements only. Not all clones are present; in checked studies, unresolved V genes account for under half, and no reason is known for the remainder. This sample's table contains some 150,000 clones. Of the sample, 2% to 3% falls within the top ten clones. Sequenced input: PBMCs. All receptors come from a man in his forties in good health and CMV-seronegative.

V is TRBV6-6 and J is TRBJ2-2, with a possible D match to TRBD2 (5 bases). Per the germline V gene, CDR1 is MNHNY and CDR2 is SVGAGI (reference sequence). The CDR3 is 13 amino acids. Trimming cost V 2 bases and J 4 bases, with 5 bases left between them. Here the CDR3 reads CASSYGLTGELFF. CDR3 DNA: TGTGCCAGCAGTTACGGACTCACCGGGGAGCTGTTTTTT.

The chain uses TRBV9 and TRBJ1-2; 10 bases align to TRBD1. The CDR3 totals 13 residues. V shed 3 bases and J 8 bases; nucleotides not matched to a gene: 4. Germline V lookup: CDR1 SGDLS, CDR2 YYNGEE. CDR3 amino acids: CASSGRDRGGYTF. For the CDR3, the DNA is TGTGCCAGCAGCGGCCGGGACAGGGGCGGCTACACCTTC.